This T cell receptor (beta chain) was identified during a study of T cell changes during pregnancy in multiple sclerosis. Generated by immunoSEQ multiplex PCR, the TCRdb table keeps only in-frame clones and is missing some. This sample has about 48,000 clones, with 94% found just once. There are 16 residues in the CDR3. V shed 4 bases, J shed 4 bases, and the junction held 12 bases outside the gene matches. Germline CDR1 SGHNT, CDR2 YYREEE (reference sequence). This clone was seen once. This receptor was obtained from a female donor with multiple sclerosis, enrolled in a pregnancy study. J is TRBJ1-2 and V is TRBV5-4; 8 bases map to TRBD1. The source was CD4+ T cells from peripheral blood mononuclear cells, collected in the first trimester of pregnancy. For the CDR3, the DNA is TGTGCCAGCAGCGCCGGACAGGGAGACGGCGGCTATGGCTACACCTTC. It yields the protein CASSAGQGDGGYGYTF.